One and the same sample provided the 23 T cell receptor beta chains below, sequenced in a study of cytomegalovirus exposure and HLA in healthy donors. PCR primers comprised 60 Vbeta and 13 Jbeta primers. Produced via immunoSEQ multiplex PCR; TCRdb's table is partial and in-frame only. This sample's table has under 200,000 clones. The source material was PBMCs. These TCRs come from a young man in good health and CMV-seronegative.

The chain employs TRBV9 and TRBJ2-7; TRBD2 aligns across 8 bases. Germline V CDR1 and CDR2: SGDLS, YYNGEE. V shed 0 bases, J shed 7 bases, and the junction held 9 bases outside the gene matches. This CDR3 spans 15 amino acids. DNA of the CDR3: TGTGCCAGCAGCGTAGCGGGACTAGTCGTGGAGGAGCAGTACTTC. Its protein product is CASSVAGLVVEEQYF.

The chain links TRBV7-9 to TRBJ1-1; D call uncertain. The CDR3 has 14 amino acids. V was trimmed by 4 bases and J by 6 bases, leaving 15 bases between them. Per germline, CDR1 SEHNR and CDR2 FQNEAQ (reference sequence). The CDR3 spells CASSYSGQYPEAFF. DNA of the CDR3: TGTGCCAGCAGCTATAGCGGGCAGTACCCTGAAGCTTTCTTT.

The chain couples TRBV6-6 to TRBJ1-4; a weak D match, TRBD1 (6 bases). Deletions cut 7 bases from V and 7 bases from J, with 22 bases between. CDR3 length: 16 residues. Per germline, CDR1 MNHNY and CDR2 SVGAGI (reference sequence). The CDR3 nucleotides read TGTGCCAGCACTCTCTACGGGGAGGGCAGGGGTGAAAAACTGTTTTTT. Protein: CASTLYGEGRGEKLFF.

The V call is TRBV21-1, the J call TRBJ2-1; TRBD1 reflects the table's D call only, with no check against the DNA. TRBV21-1 is a known pseudogene. This CDR3 spans 21 amino acids. The CDR3 loop is CASSKEFGTGGRGRGYNEQFF. The CDR3 nucleotides are TGTGCCAGCAGCAAAGAGTTTGGGACAGGGGGACGAGGGAGGGGATACAATGAGCAGTTCTTC.

V is TRBV11-3 and J is TRBJ1-6; 12 nucleotides line up with TRBD1. Trimming removed 4 bases from V and 7 bases from J; junction bases left unmatched: 17. The CDR3 has 20 residues. Germline values: CDR1 SGHNT, CDR2 YENEEA. The CDR3 DNA sequence: TGTGCCAGCAGCTGGGACCCCGGGACAGGGGGCCCTCCGGACAATTCACCCCTCCACTTT. Translated, it gives CASSWDPGTGGPPDNSPLHF.

The chain employs TRBV6-1 and TRBJ2-7; TRBD2 matches 7 bases. Per the germline V gene, CDR1 is MNHNS and CDR2 is SASEGT. The CDR3 is 15 amino acids. The V segment lost 6 bases and the J segment 7 bases; nucleotides outside the gene matches: 15. CDR3 protein: CASRGVGRETGEQYF. Here the CDR3 DNA reads TGTGCCAGCAGGGGGGTGGGGCGGGAGACGGGGGAGCAGTACTTC.

The chain links TRBV18 to TRBJ2-7; perhaps TRBD1 as D (5 bases). Trimming removed 1 base at V and 4 bases at J, with 14 bases between. Germline CDR1 KGHSH, CDR2 LQKENI. CDR3 size: 15 residues. The CDR3 DNA reads as TGTGCCAGCTCACCACAAAGGGCAGGGCCATACGAGCAGTACTTC. Translation gives CASSPQRAGPYEQYF. The variable domain in full, completed from reference TRBV18 and TRBJ2-7, reads NAGVMQNPRHLVRRRGQEARLRCSPMKGHSHVYWYRQLPEEGLKFMVYLQKENIIDESGMPKERFSAEFPKEGPSILRIQQVVRGDSAAYFCASSPQRAGPYEQYFGPGTRLTVT.

This sequence joins TRBV10-3 and TRBJ1-6; 8 nucleotides line up with TRBD1. The CDR3 totals 14 residues. V gave up 8 bases and J gave up 5 bases; unmatched junction bases: 5. The V gene's germline CDR1 is ENHRY and CDR2 SYGVKD. CDR3 sequence (DNA): TGTGCCATCGGAACAGGGGGAGATAATTCACCCCTCCACTTT. It specifies CAIGTGGDNSPLHF.

The CDR3 DNA reads as TGCGCCAGCAGCTTGGGGGGACAGGAGTACAATGAGCAGTTCTTC. Its translation is CASSLGGQEYNEQFF. The chain employs TRBV5-1 and TRBJ2-1, with 8 positions matching TRBD1. CDR1 is SGHRS and CDR2 is YFSETQ in the germline V gene. The CDR3 is 15 residues long. J was trimmed by 4 bases and V by 0 bases; bases with no gene match: 3.

J is TRBJ1-1 and V is TRBV21-1; no DNA check was done on the table's D call, TRBD1. TRBV21-1 is given as a pseudogene. CDR3 length: 14 amino acids. The CDR3 coding sequence is TGTGCCAGCAGCAACGGCAGGGGGCAAACTGAAGCTTTCTTT. As protein: CASSNGRGQTEAFF.

This rearrangement joins TRBV15 to TRBJ2-7; 8 bases line up with TRBD1. The CDR3 runs 14 residues. J was trimmed by 1 base and V by 4 bases; bases with no gene match: 3. CDR1 LNHNV and CDR2 YYDKDF come from the germline V gene (reference sequence). CDR3 sequence: CATSIDRGSYEQYF. DNA of the CDR3: TGTGCCACCAGCATTGACAGGGGTTCCTACGAGCAGTACTTC.

The CDR3 region is CASSPKGTSDEQYF. DNA for the CDR3: TGTGCCAGCAGCCCCAAAGGGACTAGCGACGAGCAGTACTTC. V and J are TRBV5-5 and TRBJ2-7; 10 nucleotides match TRBD2. The germline V gene encodes CDR1 SGHKS and CDR2 YYEKEE (reference sequence). J gave up 5 bases and V 4 bases, and 6 bases lay outside the gene matches. The CDR3 runs to 14 residues.

This sequence joins TRBV7-9 and TRBJ2-2; 8 nucleotides agree with TRBD1. This CDR3 contains 16 residues. The germline V gene has CDR1 SEHNR and CDR2 FQNEAQ (reference sequence). Trimming cost V 5 bases and J 4 bases; bases outside gene matches: 9. DNA for the CDR3: TGTGCCAGCAGCCCAGACAGGGGCGCCCCCACCGGGGAGCTGTTTTTT. Translated: CASSPDRGAPTGELFF.

This sequence joins TRBV27 and TRBJ2-7, with a possible D match to TRBD2 (6 bases). The V end lost 5 bases, the J end lost 4 bases, and 21 bases lay between the germline ends. Germline lookup yields CDR1 MNHEY and CDR2 SMNVEV (reference sequence). This CDR3 contains 16 residues. The CDR3 nucleotides are TGTGCCAGCAGTCCCACCCTAGGATTGGGGGGATACGAGCAGTACTTC. Translated: CASSPTLGLGGYEQYF.

CDR3 protein: CASSSAGATDTQYF. The DNA for the CDR3 is TGTGCCAGCAGCTCAGCGGGGGCCACAGATACGCAGTATTTT. The chain couples TRBV7-9 to TRBJ2-3; 8 nucleotides agree with TRBD2. This CDR3 region has 14 residues. The V and J ends lost 4 bases and 2 bases, in that order; junction bases with no gene match: 2. CDR1 and CDR2 (germline): SEHNR, FQNEAQ (reference sequence).

CDR3 region: CASSFGQINYGYTF. The CDR3 bases are TGTGCCAGCAGCTTTGGACAGATTAACTATGGCTACACCTTC. The V call is TRBV7-8, the J call TRBJ1-2; the D gene is possibly TRBD1 (6 bases). From germline, CDR1 is SGHVS and CDR2 FQNEAQ. Trimming took 3 bases from V and 1 from J, leaving 9 bases between them. This CDR3 spans 14 amino acids.

The rearrangement joins TRBV9 to TRBJ1-1, with D possibly matching TRBD1 (6 bases). This CDR3 has 17 amino acids. V lost 0 bases and J 0 bases, leaving 15 bases between the germline ends. The germline gives CDR1 SGDLS, CDR2 YYNGEE. Here the CDR3 reads CASSVGGGGYLNTEAFF. CDR3 nucleotides: TGTGCCAGCAGCGTAGGAGGGGGGGGGTACCTGAACACTGAAGCTTTCTTT. The variable domain in full, completed from reference TRBV9 and TRBJ1-1, reads DSGVTQTPKHLITATGQRVTLRCSPRSGDLSVYWYQQSLDQGLQFLIQYYNGEERAKGNILERFSAQQFPDLHSELNLSSLELGDSALYFCASSVGGGGYLNTEAFFGQGTRLTVV.

The chain recombines TRBV25-1 with TRBJ2-5; D possibly corresponds to TRBD2 (6 bases). Trimming took 4 bases from V and 3 from J, leaving 12 bases between them. The length of the CDR3 is 14 residues. The germline gives CDR1 MGHDK, CDR2 SYGVNS. The CDR3 reads CASSAEGREETQYF. The DNA of the CDR3 is TGTGCCAGCAGTGCGGAGGGGCGGGAAGAGACCCAGTACTTC.

The genes are TRBV15 and TRBJ1-2; D is unclear. CDR3 length: 14 residues. V was clipped by 1 base and J by 3 bases, with 9 bases between them. The germline CDR1 and CDR2 sequences are LNHNV and YYDKDF (reference sequence). The CDR3 DNA follows: TGTGCCACCAGCAGAGGCGGACTTGACTATGGCTACACCTTC. It is translated as CATSRGGLDYGYTF.

For the CDR3, the DNA is TGTGCCAGCAGCCGACAACCGGGACAGGGGTCTGGAAACACCATATATTTT. It translates to CASSRQPGQGSGNTIYF. The chain is built from TRBV7-6 and TRBJ1-3, with 10 bases matching TRBD1. In germline, CDR1 is SGHVS, CDR2 FNYEAQ. The trim removed 5 bases at V and 1 base at J, leaving 8 bases unmatched. This CDR3 spans 17 amino acids.

The rearrangement links TRBV25-1 to TRBJ2-1, with D perhaps matching TRBD2 (6 bases). Germline V gene sequence: CDR1 MGHDK, CDR2 SYGVNS. The CDR3 covers 16 residues. Trimming took 3 bases from V and 6 from J, leaving 18 bases between them. As DNA, the CDR3 is TGTGCCAGCAGTGATCTGAGGAGGGGTTCGGTCAATGAGCAGTTCTTC. Encoded protein: CASSDLRRGSVNEQFF.

The rearrangement uses TRBV5-1 and TRBJ2-3; perhaps TRBD2 as D (5 bases). V lost 7 bases to trimming and J lost 3 bases, with 6 bases between them. Germline V gene lookup returns CDR1 SGHRS and CDR2 YFSETQ. The CDR3 covers 11 residues. CDR3 loop: CASGETDTQYF. The CDR3 DNA reads TGCGCCAGCGGGGAGACAGATACGCAGTATTTT.

This rearrangement joins TRBV27 to TRBJ2-3; 7 positions agree with TRBD2. Losses at the gene ends were 4 bases for V and 0 bases for J; bases not matched to a gene: 10. This CDR3 contains 17 residues. Germline CDR1 and CDR2: MNHEY and SMNVEV (reference sequence). CDR3 bases: TGTGCCAGCAGTTCAGACGTAGCGGGTGTGAGCACAGATACGCAGTATTTT. As protein: CASSSDVAGVSTDTQYF.